The 28 T cell receptor beta chains below come from one sample, sequenced in a study of blood T cell repertoires in COVID-19. This table comes from immunoSEQ multiplex PCR, and its TCRdb copy is limited to in-frame clones, with some not included. Of some 420,000 clones in the sample, 75% to 90% were seen once. The source material was PBMCs or T cells enriched from blood (not recorded which). These receptors were collected from a man aged 30-40 years who had recovered from COVID-19.

The genes are TRBV29-1 and TRBJ1-1, with 7 bases matching TRBD1. With 0 bases clipped from V and 1 base from J, the junction kept 5 bases outside the gene matches. Germline CDR1 SQVTM, CDR2 ANQGSEA. The CDR3 runs to 15 residues. This CDR3 reads CSVEDPPGGNTEAFF. The CDR3 bases are TGCAGCGTTGAAGATCCCCCAGGGGGGAACACTGAAGCTTTCTTT.

The chain has TRBV7-8 and TRBJ2-1; a weak D match, TRBD2 (6 bases). There are 16 residues in the CDR3. V was shortened by 5 bases and J by 6 bases, with 20 bases between the two germline ends. In germline, CDR1 is SGHVS, CDR2 FQNEAQ. The CDR3 bases are TGTGCCAGCAGCCCGCTTCGGGAGTTGAGGCCCAATGAGCAGTTCTTC. Translating it yields CASSPLRELRPNEQFF. The whole variable domain, remainder taken from reference TRBV7-8 and TRBJ2-1, is GAGVSQSPRYKVAKRGQDVALRCDPISGHVSLFWYQQALGQGPEFLTYFQNEAQLDKSGLPSDRFFAERPEGSVSTLKIQRTQQEDSAVYLCASSPLRELRPNEQFFGPGTRLTVL.

The V call is TRBV2, the J call TRBJ1-5; D remains ambiguous. Trimming cost V 2 bases and J 7 bases, with 12 bases left between them. The CDR3 is 14 amino acids. The germline V gene encodes CDR1 SNHLY and CDR2 FYNNEI. CDR3 residues: CASSEWRGSQPQHF. CDR3 in DNA: TGTGCCAGCAGTGAATGGCGCGGAAGCCAGCCCCAGCATTTT.

In the case of this clone: Other DNA sequences in the same sample also yield this CDR3. This chain links TRBV18 with TRBJ1-1, with 7 nucleotides matching TRBD1. Germline CDR1 and CDR2: KGHSH and LQKENI. This CDR3 spans 15 amino acids. The J segment lost 1 base and the V segment lost 2 bases, leaving 4 bases of the junction unmatched. The CDR3, as DNA: TGTGCCAGCTCACCAAGGGCAGGGGGGAACACTGAAGCTTTCTTT. Its protein product is CASSPRAGGNTEAFF.

The V call is TRBV19, the J call TRBJ2-5; 9 positions agree with TRBD1. CDR1 and CDR2 from the germline V gene are LNHDA and SQIVND (reference sequence). This CDR3 has 16 residues. V shed 3 bases, J shed 1 base, and the junction held 6 bases outside the gene matches. CDR3 amino acids: CASSMTGGPVQETQYF. CDR3 nucleotides: TGTGCCAGTAGTATGACAGGGGGACCCGTCCAAGAGACCCAGTACTTC.

J is TRBJ2-2 and V is TRBV30; a weak D match, TRBD2 (6 bases). This CDR3 spans 15 amino acids. V lost 1 base and J lost 0, with 9 bases in between. In germline, CDR1 is GTSNPN, CDR2 SVGIG (reference sequence). CDR3 nucleotide sequence: TGTGCCTGGAGTGCCGGGACTTCGAACACCGGGGAGCTGTTTTTT. This codes for CAWSAGTSNTGELFF.

This clone was seen just once. The chain couples TRBV2 to TRBJ2-1; 11 bases agree with TRBD2. There are 13 residues in the CDR3. V was clipped by 3 bases and J by 9 bases; unmatched bases: 1. Looked up from germline, CDR1 is SNHLY and CDR2 is FYNNEI. As DNA, the CDR3 is TGTGCCAGCAGTGACGGACTAGCGGGTGAGCAGTTCTTC. Translation gives CASSDGLAGEQFF. The whole variable domain, remainder taken from reference TRBV2 and TRBJ2-1, is EPEVTQTPSHQVTQMGQEVILRCVPISNHLYFYWYRQILGQKVEFLVSFYNNEISEKSEIFDDQFSVERPDGSNFTLKIRSTKLEDSAMYFCASSDGLAGEQFFGPGTRLTVL.

The J gene is TRBJ1-1, the V gene TRBV4-1, with a weak D call TRBD1 (6 bases). The CDR3 loop spans 20 amino acids. Germline V gene data show CDR1 as MGHRA and CDR2 as YSYEKL. The V end was cut by 0 bases, the J end by 1 base, with 24 bases between. CDR3 sequence: CASSQERMWETGHPNTEAFF. DNA for the CDR3: TGCGCCAGCAGCCAAGAAAGGATGTGGGAGACGGGACACCCGAACACTGAAGCTTTCTTT.

The chain is built from TRBV7-6 and TRBJ1-1, with D unclear. Germline loops: CDR1 SGHVS, CDR2 FNYEAQ. V dropped 4 bases and J dropped 1 base, with 10 bases sitting between them. There are 14 residues in the CDR3. CDR3 coding DNA: TGTGCCAGCAGCTCTCGACGGGGGAACACTGAAGCTTTCTTT. It yields the protein CASSSRRGNTEAFF.

J is TRBJ2-1 and V is TRBV7-9; TRBD1 matches at 8 bases. This CDR3 spans 16 amino acids. Germline V gene sequence: CDR1 SEHNR, CDR2 FQNEAQ (reference sequence). V lost 7 bases, J lost 7 bases, and 15 bases stayed unmatched. Written as DNA, the CDR3 is TGTGCCAGCATTAGGGGGCCCGGGACAGGCCTAAATGAGCAGTTCTTC. This encodes CASIRGPGTGLNEQFF.

This chain links TRBV7-8 with TRBJ1-5, with no clear D. Looked up from germline, CDR1 is SGHVS and CDR2 is FQNEAQ. Trimming left V 1 base short and J 6 bases short, with 10 bases between. The length of the CDR3 is 14 residues. CDR3 DNA: TGTGCCAGCAGCTTAGGGGTAGGCGGTCAGCCCCAGCATTTT. Amino acid sequence: CASSLGVGGQPQHF.

The rearrangement links TRBV2 to TRBJ2-7, with D possibly TRBD1 on 5 matching bases. CDR3 length: 18 amino acids. V shed 4 bases and J shed 0 bases, with 22 bases lying between them. Germline loops: CDR1 SNHLY, CDR2 FYNNEI. The CDR3 DNA follows: TGTGCCAGCAGTGGGGGCGGCCCCACCAAGCTGAGCTCCTACGAGCAGTACTTC. Residues: CASSGGGPTKLSSYEQYF.

This clone was seen just once. This chain links TRBV9 with TRBJ2-1; TRBD2 agrees at 12 bases. The ends lost 0 bases at V and 9 bases at J; junction bases unmatched: 7. Per germline, CDR1 SGDLS and CDR2 YYNGEE. The CDR3 runs 16 residues. The CDR3 DNA is TGTGCCAGCAGCGTAGTTCTAGCGGGAGGGTATGGTGAGCAGTTCTTC. Its protein is CASSVVLAGGYGEQFF.

The genes are TRBV7-9 and TRBJ1-3; no definite D call. Germline loops: CDR1 SEHNR, CDR2 FQNEAQ (reference sequence). V was shortened by 3 bases and J by 4 bases, with 10 bases between the two germline ends. The CDR3 totals 14 residues. CDR3 residues: CASSLGDIGNTIYF. The CDR3 bases are TGTGCCAGCAGCTTGGGTGACATAGGAAACACCATATATTTT. Using reference TRBV7-9 and TRBJ1-3 for the parts outside the CDR3, the full variable domain is DTGVSQNPRHKITKRGQNVTFRCDPISEHNRLYWYRQTLGQGPEFLTYFQNEAQLEKSRLLSDRFSAERPKGSFSTLEIQRTEQGDSAMYLCASSLGDIGNTIYFGEGSWLTVV.

The chain couples TRBV6-5 to TRBJ2-7; perhaps TRBD1 as D (5 bases). Trimming cost V 2 bases and J 1 base, with 6 bases left between them. The CDR3 has 13 residues. Germline CDR1 is MNHEY and CDR2 is SVGAGI. The CDR3 DNA reads as TGTGCCAGCAGTTACAGGGGTTCCTACGAGCAGTACTTC. This encodes CASSYRGSYEQYF.

The chain recombines TRBV5-1 with TRBJ2-3, with TRBD2 as a possible D gene (5 bases). Trimming stripped 1 base from V and 0 bases from J, with 15 bases between. Germline V CDR1 and CDR2: SGHRS, YFSETQ. This CDR3 has 17 amino acids. This CDR3 is CASSLFSRTGSTDTQYF. The CDR3 DNA reads TGCGCCAGCAGCTTGTTTTCAAGGACGGGAAGCACAGATACGCAGTATTTT.

The count of this clone is one. The chain combines TRBV29-1 with TRBJ2-2, with 7 positions matching TRBD1. V was clipped by 7 bases and J by 4 bases; unmatched bases: 3. This CDR3 spans 12 amino acids. From germline, CDR1 is SQVTM and CDR2 ANQGSEA. Here the CDR3 DNA reads TGCAGCGCCTACAGGGGCACCGGGGAGCTGTTTTTT. Protein product: CSAYRGTGELFF.

Note on this clone: The sample holds other DNA sequences that translate to the same CDR3. V usage is TRBV7-9 and J usage is TRBJ1-1, with 7 bases fitting TRBD1. CDR3 length equals 15 residues. The V gene end was trimmed by 4 bases and the J gene end by 0 bases; junction bases not matched to a gene: 5. Looked up from germline, CDR1 is SEHNR and CDR2 is FQNEAQ (reference sequence). The CDR3 DNA reads as TGTGCCAGCAGCTCACGGACAGGCATGAACACTGAAGCTTTCTTT. Translated: CASSSRTGMNTEAFF. Using reference TRBV7-9 and TRBJ1-1 for the parts outside the CDR3, the full variable domain is DTGVSQNPRHKITKRGQNVTFRCDPISEHNRLYWYRQTLGQGPEFLTYFQNEAQLEKSRLLSDRFSAERPKGSFSTLEIQRTEQGDSAMYLCASSSRTGMNTEAFFGQGTRLTVV.

Here the CDR3 reads CASSFGDRSGEQYF. CDR3 DNA: TGTGCCAGCAGCTTCGGGGACAGGTCGGGCGAGCAGTACTTC. The chain employs TRBV5-6 and TRBJ2-7; TRBD1 matches 8 bases. This CDR3 has 14 residues. Germline CDR1 SGHDT, CDR2 YYEEEE. The junction had 7 bases not matched to a gene; V was cut back by 2 bases and J by 6 bases.

The rearrangement joins TRBV12-3 or TRBV12-4 to TRBJ1-2; possible D gene TRBD1, 5 bases. This CDR3 contains 12 residues. Trimming cost V 6 bases and J 4 bases, with 9 bases left between them. As DNA, the CDR3 is TGTGCCAGCAGGGGGCCGGGCTATGGCTACACCTTC. The encoded protein is CASRGPGYGYTF.

The chain combines TRBV27 with TRBJ1-2; D is unclear. Between the trimmed V and J ends, which lost 5 bases and 6 bases, there was a span of 13 bases. CDR1 is MNHEY and CDR2 is SMNVEV in the germline V gene (reference sequence). This CDR3 contains 13 residues. The CDR3 region is CASSKEGRDGYTF. Written as DNA, the CDR3 is TGTGCCAGCAGTAAGGAAGGGAGGGATGGCTACACCTTC.

The genes are TRBV10-3 and TRBJ2-1; D unresolved. The CDR3 contains 12 residues. With 10 bases removed from V and 5 bases from J, the gap between germline ends came to 12 bases. Germline V gene data show CDR1 as ENHRY and CDR2 as SYGVKD. This CDR3 reads CATTNFDNEQFF. DNA of the CDR3: TGTGCCACCACCAACTTTGACAATGAGCAGTTCTTC.

The CDR3 is CASSRGLDGDGYTF. Here the CDR3 DNA reads TGCGCCAGCAGCCGAGGTTTAGACGGGGATGGCTACACCTTC. The rearrangement joins TRBV4-1 to TRBJ1-2; no definite D call. V was clipped by 4 bases and J by 6 bases, with 15 bases between them. The CDR3 is 14 amino acids. CDR1 is MGHRA and CDR2 is YSYEKL in the germline V gene.

This clone was counted between two and nine times. The chain's CDR3 is CASSLSGTGLLAGAREQYF. The CDR3 region has the DNA TGTGCCAGCAGTCTGTCCGGGACAGGGCTACTAGCGGGAGCTCGGGAGCAGTACTTC. The rearrangement joins TRBV27 to TRBJ2-7, with 11 bases matching TRBD2. The CDR3 is 19 residues long. Unmatched junction bases numbered 22, after V lost 5 bases and J lost 7 bases. The germline CDR1 and CDR2 sequences are MNHEY and SMNVEV (reference sequence).

This sequence joins TRBV6-5 and TRBJ2-3; D is ambiguous. The V end was cut by 5 bases, the J end by 4 bases, with 7 bases between. The CDR3 extends over 12 amino acids. Per germline, CDR1 MNHEY and CDR2 SVGAGI. In nucleotides, the CDR3 is TGTGCCAGCAGTCCCCTAGCAGATACGCAGTATTTT. It specifies CASSPLADTQYF.

The chain couples TRBV4-2 to TRBJ2-7; 7 bases line up with TRBD1. V was clipped by 1 base and J by 0 bases; unmatched bases: 15. The length of the CDR3 is 19 residues. Germline-derived CDR1 and CDR2 are LGHNA and YNFKEQ. CDR3 protein: CASSQGAHGAGGPSYEQYF. The CDR3 DNA reads TGTGCCAGCAGCCAAGGCGCCCATGGGGCAGGGGGACCCTCCTACGAGCAGTACTTC.

The chain employs TRBV15 and TRBJ2-3; no clear D. In germline, CDR1 is LNHNV, CDR2 YYDKDF (reference sequence). V lost 1 base to trimming and J lost 1 base, with 6 bases between them. CDR3 size: 14 residues. The CDR3 region is CATSRGSGTDTQYF. In DNA form, the CDR3 reads TGTGCCACCAGCAGAGGAAGCGGCACAGATACGCAGTATTTT. Combining the CDR3 with reference TRBV15 and TRBJ2-3 gives the whole variable domain DAMVIQNPRYQVTQFGKPVTLSCSQTLNHNVMYWYQQKSSQAPKLLFHYYDKDFNNEADTPDNFQSRRPNTSFCFLDIRSPGLGDTAMYLCATSRGSGTDTQYFGPGTRLTVL.

The CDR3 spells CASPPDGLEAYNEQFF. CDR3 nucleotides: TGTGCCAGCCCGCCAGACGGACTAGAAGCCTACAATGAGCAGTTCTTC. The V gene is TRBV7-9, the J gene TRBJ2-1, with TRBD2 matching 7 bases. Germline lookup yields CDR1 SEHNR and CDR2 FQNEAQ (reference sequence). The CDR3 contains 16 residues. V lost 8 bases and J lost 2; bases outside the gene matches: 12.